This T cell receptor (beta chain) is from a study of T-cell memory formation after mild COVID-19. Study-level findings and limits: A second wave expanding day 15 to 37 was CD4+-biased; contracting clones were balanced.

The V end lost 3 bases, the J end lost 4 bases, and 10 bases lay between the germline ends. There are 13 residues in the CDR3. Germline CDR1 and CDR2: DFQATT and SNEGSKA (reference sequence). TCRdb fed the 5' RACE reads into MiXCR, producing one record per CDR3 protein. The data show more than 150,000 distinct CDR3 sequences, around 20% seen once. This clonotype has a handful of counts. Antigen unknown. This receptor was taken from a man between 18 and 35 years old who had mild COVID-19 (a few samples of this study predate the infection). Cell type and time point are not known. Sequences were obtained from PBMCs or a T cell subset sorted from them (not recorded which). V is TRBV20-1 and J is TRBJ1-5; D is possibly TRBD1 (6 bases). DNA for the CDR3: TGCAGTGCTAGCGCCAGGGGAAATCAGCCCCAGCATTTT. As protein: CSASARGNQPQHF.